The rows below give T cell receptor beta chains drawn from one sample of a study of a mutant IDH1 vaccine in newly diagnosed glioma. Their antigen targets remain unknown. This table comes from immunoSEQ multiplex PCR, and its TCRdb copy is limited to in-frame clones, with some not included. This sample has tens of thousands of clones; about 80% occur once, and the top ten carry 4% to 5.5%. The source material was PBMCs, sampled from a glioma patient whose treatment included an IDH1 peptide vaccine. The receptors originated from a woman aged 40 to 50 with glioma. Some clones in this sample may be carry-over from other donors' samples. Each CDR3 is given with its conserved first and last residue. Each record gives: clone size, D gene, J gene, V gene, CDR3 DNA, CDR3 protein. The D gene is left open where the match is weak. Not all rows give a size; the values are once, few, many and, for expanded clones, a class.

size: -; D: -; J: TRBJ1-1; V: TRBV27; DNA: TGTGCTAGCAGTTTTCTTGGCGCCACTGAAGCTTTCTTT; CDR3: CASSFLGATEAFF
size: -; D: -; J: TRBJ2-5; V: TRBV27; DNA: TGTGCCAGCAGTATCCACACAGGACCCATCCAAGAGACCCAGTACTTC; CDR3: CASSIHTGPIQETQYF
size: -; D: -; J: TRBJ1-5; V: TRBV5-1; DNA: TGCGCCAGCAGCTTGGACCCAAATCAGCCCCAGCATTTT; CDR3: CASSLDPNQPQHF
size: -; D: -; J: TRBJ2-2; V: TRBV25-1; DNA: TGTGCCAGCAGTGAAGTTGGGACGGGCGGGGAGCTGTTTTTT; CDR3: CASSEVGTGGELFF
size: -; D: -; J: TRBJ1-5; V: TRBV7-2; DNA: TGTGCCAGCAGCTTAGTCTCGCGCGGGTTAGGTAATCAGCCCCAGCATTTT; CDR3: CASSLVSRGLGNQPQHF
size: once; D: -; J: TRBJ2-7; V: TRBV5-4; DNA: TGTGCCAGCAGCTTGGGGTCGGACGGGAGCTCCTACGAGCAGTACTTC; CDR3: CASSLGSDGSSYEQYF
size: -; D: -; J: TRBJ2-7; V: TRBV30; DNA: TGTGCCTGGAGCAGGGGACCTCCCTACGAGCAGTACTTC; CDR3: CAWSRGPPYEQYF
size: once; D: TRBD1; J: TRBJ2-7; V: TRBV5-1; DNA: TGCGCCAGCAGCCCCCGACAGGGGTCACCTTACGAGCAGTACTTC; CDR3: CASSPRQGSPYEQYF
size: -; D: -; J: TRBJ1-6; V: TRBV19; DNA: TGTGCCAGTAGTAATGTGAGGTTCAATTCACCCCTCCACTTT; CDR3: CASSNVRFNSPLHF
size: -; D: TRBD1; J: TRBJ2-3; V: TRBV5-6; DNA: TGTGCCAGCAGCTCCGGGACAGCGGCGGATACGCAGTATTTT; CDR3: CASSSGTAADTQYF
size: -; D: TRBD1; J: TRBJ2-4; V: TRBV19; DNA: TGTGCCAGTAGTACCGGGACAGCTGGACTCCTAGCCAAAAACATTCAGTACTTC; CDR3: CASSTGTAGLLAKNIQYF
size: -; D: TRBD1; J: TRBJ2-5; V: TRBV9; DNA: TGTGCCAGCAGCGTAGGGCACAGGGGGGAGACCCAGTACTTC; CDR3: CASSVGHRGETQYF
size: -; D: -; J: TRBJ1-5; V: TRBV5-6; DNA: TGTGCCAGCAGCTTGTACGGGGGTAGCAATCAGCCCCAGCATTTT; CDR3: CASSLYGGSNQPQHF
size: -; D: TRBD1; J: TRBJ2-3; V: TRBV25-1; DNA: TGTGCCAGCAGCCCCCGGGACAGGGGGCCGCACAGCACAGATACGCAGTATTTT; CDR3: CASSPRDRGPHSTDTQYF
size: -; D: TRBD1; J: TRBJ1-2; V: TRBV7-9; DNA: TGTGCCAGCAGCTTGGGGGACAGCTATGGCTACACCTTC; CDR3: CASSLGDSYGYTF
size: -; D: -; J: TRBJ2-1; V: TRBV6-5; DNA: TGTGCCAGCAGTTACACCCCGGACGGAGATGAGCAGTTCTTC; CDR3: CASSYTPDGDEQFF
size: -; D: TRBD1; J: TRBJ1-1; V: TRBV7-9; DNA: TGTGCCAGCAGGGTGGACAGGGGCGAAGCTTTCTTT; CDR3: CASRVDRGEAFF
size: -; D: TRBD2; J: TRBJ2-5; V: TRBV7-3; DNA: TGTGCCAGCAGCTACTCTAGCGGTTTGCAAGAGACCCAGTACTTC; CDR3: CASSYSSGLQETQYF
size: -; D: TRBD1; J: TRBJ1-5; V: TRBV9; DNA: TGTGCCAGCAGCGTAGGTGGGACAGGGTCGCAGCCCCAGCATTTT; CDR3: CASSVGGTGSQPQHF
size: once; D: -; J: TRBJ2-2; V: TRBV19; DNA: TGTGCCGGGGCCAATCCGAACACCGGGGAGCTGTTTTTT; CDR3: CAGANPNTGELFF
size: -; D: -; J: TRBJ1-4; V: TRBV30; DNA: TGTGCCTGGGGACAGAGGGAAAAACTGTTTTTT; CDR3: CAWGQREKLFF
size: -; D: -; J: TRBJ2-5; V: TRBV10-2; DNA: TGCGCCAGCAGTGAACTAGCAGGAGTCCAAGAGACCCAGTACTTC; CDR3: CASSELAGVQETQYF
size: once; D: -; J: TRBJ1-4; V: TRBV6-6; DNA: TGTGCCAGCACTCACCTTAATGAAAAACTGTTTTTT; CDR3: CASTHLNEKLFF
size: -; D: -; J: TRBJ2-7; V: TRBV10-3; DNA: TGTGCCATCAGTGAGTCCCTGGGTTCCTACGAGCAGTACTTC; CDR3: CAISESLGSYEQYF
size: -; D: -; J: TRBJ2-3; V: TRBV5-1; DNA: TGCGCCAGCAGCTTTTGGGGGCGCGATACGCAGTATTTT; CDR3: CASSFWGRDTQYF
size: -; D: -; J: TRBJ2-7; V: TRBV30; DNA: TGTGCCTGGAAACCGGGACTTTCATCCTACGAGCAGTACTTC; CDR3: CAWKPGLSSYEQYF
size: -; D: -; J: TRBJ1-2; V: TRBV7-9; DNA: TGTGCCAGCTCCCCAAGGGATAACTATGGCTACACCTTC; CDR3: CASSPRDNYGYTF
size: -; D: TRBD1; J: TRBJ2-1; V: TRBV7-8; DNA: TGTGCCAGCAGCACCGACAGGGGCAATGAGCAGTTCTTC; CDR3: CASSTDRGNEQFF
size: -; D: TRBD1; J: TRBJ1-6; V: TRBV6-1; DNA: TGTGCCAGCTCTAACCCGACAGGGGTGGGTTCACCCCTCCACTTT; CDR3: CASSNPTGVGSPLHF
size: -; D: TRBD1; J: TRBJ1-2; V: TRBV4-3; DNA: TGCGCCAGCAGCCAAGATCAGACAGGGGAGGGCTACACCTTC; CDR3: CASSQDQTGEGYTF
size: -; D: TRBD2; J: TRBJ2-5; V: TRBV19; DNA: TGTGCCAGTAGTATAGGGGCTAGCGGGGCGCCAGAGACCCAGTACTTC; CDR3: CASSIGASGAPETQYF
size: -; D: -; J: TRBJ1-1; V: TRBV10-1; DNA: TGCGCCAGCTCACCCGGGACGACTTATAACACTGAAGCTTTCTTT; CDR3: CASSPGTTYNTEAFF
size: once; D: -; J: TRBJ2-1; V: TRBV5-1; DNA: TGCGCCAGCAGCTTGACCCCCACCAATGAGCAGTTCTTC; CDR3: CASSLTPTNEQFF
size: -; D: -; J: TRBJ1-1; V: TRBV5-6; DNA: TGTGCCAGCAGCTCGACGGGGGTCTTGAACACTGAAGCTTTCTTT; CDR3: CASSSTGVLNTEAFF
size: -; D: -; J: TRBJ2-7; V: TRBV10-3; DNA: TGTGCCACCCGGGGGCTGTTGTCACAGGCCGAGCAGTACTTC; CDR3: CATRGLLSQAEQYF
size: few; D: -; J: TRBJ1-1; V: TRBV6-5; DNA: TGTGCCAGCAGTTACTCGAGGGTTATCACTGAAGCTTTCTTT; CDR3: CASSYSRVITEAFF
size: -; D: TRBD2; J: TRBJ2-5; V: TRBV7-2; DNA: TGTGCCAGCAGCACAGGACTAGCGGGTATCAACCAAGAGACCCAGTACTTC; CDR3: CASSTGLAGINQETQYF
size: -; D: -; J: TRBJ1-6; V: TRBV2; DNA: TGTGCCAGCAGTGAGCCGAATTCACCCCTCCACTTT; CDR3: CASSEPNSPLHF
size: -; D: TRBD1; J: TRBJ1-4; V: TRBV19; DNA: TGTGCCAGTACTGGGACAGGGTATGAAAAACTGTTTTTT; CDR3: CASTGTGYEKLFF
size: -; D: -; J: TRBJ2-4; V: TRBV7-2; DNA: TGTGCCAGCAGCTTAGTTTTAGCCAAAAACATTCAGTACTTC; CDR3: CASSLVLAKNIQYF
size: -; D: TRBD1; J: TRBJ1-2; V: TRBV6-6; DNA: TGTGCCAGCCGGGCCGGGGGAGGGGGCGGCTATGGCTACACCTTC; CDR3: CASRAGGGGGYGYTF
size: -; D: -; J: TRBJ1-2; V: TRBV19; DNA: TGTGCCAGTATCTCCCCATTCCCGGGGAATCGTGGCTACACCTTC; CDR3: CASISPFPGNRGYTF
size: -; D: -; J: TRBJ2-1; V: TRBV19; DNA: TGTGCCAGTAGTACAGCCGGAAATGAGCAGTTCTTC; CDR3: CASSTAGNEQFF
size: -; D: TRBD2; J: TRBJ2-3; V: TRBV15; DNA: TGTGCCACCAGCGGCTCCGGGACTAGCGACACAGATACGCAGTATTTT; CDR3: CATSGSGTSDTDTQYF
size: -; D: -; J: TRBJ2-5; V: TRBV2; DNA: TGTGCCAGCAGTGCAGCTCGACAAGAGACCCAGTACTTC; CDR3: CASSAARQETQYF
size: -; D: TRBD1; J: TRBJ1-4; V: TRBV2; DNA: TGTGCCAGCAGGGACAGGGGCACTAATGAAAAACTGTTTTTT; CDR3: CASRDRGTNEKLFF
size: -; D: -; J: TRBJ2-3; V: TRBV11-2; DNA: TGTGCCAGCAGCCCTATTAGCAGGGACCTAGATACGCAGTATTTT; CDR3: CASSPISRDLDTQYF
size: once; D: -; J: TRBJ2-1; V: TRBV29-1; DNA: TGCAGCGTTGGCGCAGGGGAGGACGGTGAGCAGTTCTTC; CDR3: CSVGAGEDGEQFF
size: few; D: TRBD1; J: TRBJ1-2; V: TRBV5-1; DNA: TGCGCCAGCAGCTTGGCCCGTCTCCAATTGACAGGGGGGGATGGCTACACCTTC; CDR3: CASSLARLQLTGGDGYTF
size: -; D: -; J: TRBJ1-2; V: TRBV15; DNA: TGTGCCACCAGCAGAGGATCCTTCTATGGCTACACCTTC; CDR3: CATSRGSFYGYTF
size: -; D: TRBD2; J: TRBJ2-2; V: TRBV7-9; DNA: TGTGCCAGCAGCTTAGGCGGGGGTACCGGGGAGCTGTTTTTT; CDR3: CASSLGGGTGELFF